The rows below give T cell receptor beta chains drawn from one sample of a study of cytomegalovirus exposure and HLA in healthy donors. Repertoires were generated with immunoSEQ multiplex PCR, while TCRdb's copy carries only in-frame clones and drops some. The data show some 130,000 clones, 70% to 75% seen once. Input material: PBMCs. These receptors all stem from a male donor in good health and CMV-seronegative. Each CDR3 is given with its conserved first and last residue. Fields, in order: CDR3 protein, CDR3 DNA, J gene, D gene, clone size, V gene. A D gene is named only where the DNA matches it firmly. Part of the rows lack a size; the others show once, few, many or a class for expanded clones.

CDR3: CSVEGQGLTEAFF
DNA: TGCAGCGTTGAAGGCCAGGGCCTGACTGAAGCTTTCTTT
J: TRBJ1-1
D: .
size: .
V: TRBV29-1

CDR3: CASKLAGSYEQYF
DNA: TGTGCCAGCAAACTAGCCGGTTCCTACGAGCAGTACTTC
J: TRBJ2-7
D: .
size: .
V: TRBV28

CDR3: CASLRGTGNNSPLHF
DNA: TGTGCCAGCCTCAGAGGGACAGGGAATAATTCACCCCTCCACTTT
J: TRBJ1-6
D: TRBD1
size: .
V: TRBV7-2

CDR3: CASSPPGQGREETQYF
DNA: TGTGCCAGCAGCCCGCCGGGACAGGGAAGGGAAGAGACCCAGTACTTC
J: TRBJ2-5
D: TRBD1
size: .
V: TRBV28

CDR3: CATSRDGGTYGYTF
DNA: TGTGCCACCAGCAGAGATGGAGGCACCTATGGCTACACCTTC
J: TRBJ1-2
D: .
size: few
V: TRBV15

CDR3: CASSSGQADTEAFF
DNA: TGTGCCAGCAGCAGCGGACAGGCGGACACTGAAGCTTTCTTT
J: TRBJ1-1
D: TRBD1
size: few
V: TRBV6-6

CDR3: CASSQEWQADTQYF
DNA: TGCGCCAGCAGCCAAGAATGGCAGGCAGATACGCAGTATTTT
J: TRBJ2-3
D: .
size: .
V: TRBV4-3

CDR3: CASTPAAWHTQYF
DNA: TGTGCCAGCACCCCGGCGGCTTGGCATACGCAGTATTTT
J: TRBJ2-3
D: .
size: .
V: TRBV6-6

CDR3: CAWSEGIPRSYNSPLHF
DNA: TGTGCCTGGAGTGAGGGGATCCCCCGCTCCTATAATTCACCCCTCCACTTT
J: TRBJ1-6
D: .
size: .
V: TRBV30

CDR3: CATSIEEGGNNEQFF
DNA: TGTGCCACCAGCATAGAGGAAGGAGGAAACAATGAGCAGTTCTTC
J: TRBJ2-1
D: .
size: .
V: TRBV15

CDR3: CAWASGIQETQYF
DNA: TGTGCCTGGGCTAGCGGGATACAAGAGACCCAGTACTTC
J: TRBJ2-5
D: TRBD2
size: .
V: TRBV30

CDR3: CASSHRTLSDTQYF
DNA: TGTGCCAGCAGCCATCGGACTCTTTCAGATACGCAGTATTTT
J: TRBJ2-3
D: .
size: .
V: TRBV13

CDR3: CASTEDDRIGGYTF
DNA: TGCGCCAGCACCGAAGACGACAGGATTGGAGGCTACACCTTC
J: TRBJ1-2
D: .
size: few
V: TRBV5-1

CDR3: CASSADRGSYNEQFF
DNA: TGTGCCAGTAGCGCGGACAGGGGTTCCTACAATGAGCAGTTCTTC
J: TRBJ2-1
D: TRBD1
size: .
V: TRBV19

CDR3: CASSSSGGRTDTQYF
DNA: TGTGCCAGCAGCTCTAGCGGGGGACGCACAGATACGCAGTATTTT
J: TRBJ2-3
D: TRBD2
size: .
V: TRBV7-3

CDR3: CASSFKWAERLSYEQYF
DNA: TGTGCCAGCAGTTTCAAATGGGCGGAGCGGCTCTCCTACGAGCAGTACTTC
J: TRBJ2-7
D: .
size: .
V: TRBV28

CDR3: CASSSDRKDPYEQYF
DNA: TGTGCCAGCAGTTCTGACAGGAAAGACCCCTACGAGCAGTACTTC
J: TRBJ2-7
D: .
size: .
V: TRBV28

CDR3: CASSALGRVSYTF
DNA: TGTGCCAGCAGCGCACTCGGGAGGGTTAGCTACACCTTC
J: TRBJ1-2
D: .
size: .
V: TRBV28

CDR3: CASSLWGGDGGYTF
DNA: TGTGCCAGCAGCCTGTGGGGAGGGGACGGTGGCTACACCTTC
J: TRBJ1-2
D: .
size: .
V: TRBV5-4

CDR3: CASSIPPGQNNYGYTF
DNA: TGTGCCAGCAGCATCCCTCCGGGACAGAATAACTATGGCTACACCTTC
J: TRBJ1-2
D: TRBD1
size: .
V: TRBV28

CDR3: CASSPGLAGVSYEQYF
DNA: TGTGCCAGCAGTCCTGGACTAGCGGGAGTTTCCTACGAGCAGTACTTC
J: TRBJ2-7
D: TRBD2
size: .
V: TRBV28

CDR3: CASPPGLSYNEQFF
DNA: TGTGCCAGCCCCCCCGGGTTATCCTACAATGAGCAGTTCTTC
J: TRBJ2-1
D: .
size: .
V: TRBV2

CDR3: CASSYDRVETEAFF
DNA: TGTGCCAGCAGTTACGACAGGGTAGAAACTGAAGCTTTCTTT
J: TRBJ1-1
D: TRBD1
size: .
V: TRBV6-5

CDR3: CASSERRVNEKLFF
DNA: TGTGCCAGCAGTGAGCGCAGGGTAAACGAAAAACTGTTTTTT
J: TRBJ1-4
D: .
size: .
V: TRBV7-8

CDR3: CASSHYTSGGAGGYTF
DNA: TGTGCCAGCAGCCACTATACCTCAGGGGGCGCGGGGGGCTACACCTTC
J: TRBJ1-2
D: TRBD1
size: .
V: TRBV7-9

CDR3: CASIPPGGRNYGYTF
DNA: TGTGCCAGCATTCCTCCCGGGGGAAGGAACTATGGCTACACCTTC
J: TRBJ1-2
D: .
size: few
V: TRBV6-1

CDR3: CASSFSVTAVVAAAKNIQYF
DNA: TGTGCCAGCAGTTTCTCTGTGACAGCCGTCGTGGCCGCGGCCAAAAACATTCAGTACTTC
J: TRBJ2-4
D: .
size: .
V: TRBV28

CDR3: CASSLLLGQGYNSPLHF
DNA: TGTGCCAGCAGCTTACTATTGGGACAGGGGTATAATTCACCCCTCCACTTT
J: TRBJ1-6
D: TRBD1
size: .
V: TRBV11-2

CDR3: CASSLPDRGSSSGANVLTF
DNA: TGCGCCAGCAGCTTGCCCGACAGGGGCTCTAGCTCTGGGGCCAACGTCCTGACTTTC
J: TRBJ2-6
D: TRBD1
size: .
V: TRBV5-1

CDR3: CASSFNTGEYPYEQYF
DNA: TGTGCCAGCAGCTTCAATACAGGGGAATATCCCTACGAGCAGTACTTC
J: TRBJ2-7
D: TRBD1
size: .
V: TRBV5-5

CDR3: CASRSPGQGIHEQFF
DNA: TGTGCCAGCAGATCCCCGGGACAGGGGATCCATGAGCAGTTCTTC
J: TRBJ2-1
D: TRBD1
size: .
V: TRBV28

CDR3: CATSLGQSNFYGYTF
DNA: TGTGCCACCAGCCTGGGACAGTCGAACTTCTATGGCTACACCTTC
J: TRBJ1-2
D: TRBD1
size: .
V: TRBV15

CDR3: CASSSGRAYEQYF
DNA: TGTGCCAGTAGTAGCGGCCGAGCCTACGAGCAGTACTTC
J: TRBJ2-7
D: .
size: .
V: TRBV19

CDR3: CASSSGTGRGYTF
DNA: TGTGCCAGCAGCTCCGGGACAGGCCGCGGCTACACCTTC
J: TRBJ1-2
D: TRBD1
size: .
V: TRBV11-2

CDR3: CASSPNRWTASYNEQFF
DNA: TGTGCCAGCAGCCCTAATCGTTGGACAGCTTCCTACAATGAGCAGTTCTTC
J: TRBJ2-1
D: .
size: .
V: TRBV21-1

CDR3: CSVVGGMAKNIQYF
DNA: TGCAGCGTTGTTGGGGGGATGGCCAAAAACATTCAGTACTTC
J: TRBJ2-4
D: .
size: .
V: TRBV29-1

CDR3: CASSPGLPEKLFF
DNA: TGTGCCAGCAGCCCGGGACTACCAGAAAAACTGTTTTTT
J: TRBJ1-4
D: .
size: once
V: TRBV5-6

CDR3: CASSYLAGENNEQFF
DNA: TGTGCCAGCAGCTACCTAGCGGGGGAAAACAATGAGCAGTTCTTC
J: TRBJ2-1
D: TRBD2
size: .
V: TRBV5-8

CDR3: CASSLSSAGRSYNEQFF
DNA: TGTGCCAGCAGTTTATCGTCGGCAGGCCGCTCCTACAATGAGCAGTTCTTC
J: TRBJ2-1
D: .
size: .
V: TRBV27

CDR3: CASTFSRTGLNTEAFF
DNA: TGTGCCAGCACCTTCTCTAGGACAGGGCTGAACACTGAAGCTTTCTTT
J: TRBJ1-1
D: TRBD1
size: .
V: TRBV7-8

CDR3: CASRLTGGPRYEQYF
DNA: TGTGCCAGCAGGCTTACAGGGGGCCCTCGCTACGAGCAGTACTTC
J: TRBJ2-7
D: TRBD1
size: .
V: TRBV27

CDR3: CASRSSGAGYGYTF
DNA: TGTGCCAGTAGATCTTCTGGGGCCGGCTATGGCTACACCTTC
J: TRBJ1-2
D: .
size: few
V: TRBV19

CDR3: CASSRRQGANAEAFF
DNA: TGTGCCAGCAGTAGACGACAGGGGGCTAACGCTGAAGCTTTCTTT
J: TRBJ1-1
D: TRBD1
size: once
V: TRBV6-6

CDR3: CSVDYRGLNNEQFF
DNA: TGCAGCGTTGACTACAGGGGCTTAAACAATGAGCAGTTCTTC
J: TRBJ2-1
D: TRBD1
size: .
V: TRBV29-1

CDR3: CASSYIGGKGYGYTF
DNA: TGTGCCAGCAGTTACATAGGGGGAAAAGGATATGGCTACACCTTC
J: TRBJ1-2
D: .
size: .
V: TRBV6-5

CDR3: CASSLMGQGEQFF
DNA: TGTGCCAGCAGCTTAATGGGTCAGGGTGAGCAGTTCTTC
J: TRBJ2-1
D: .
size: few
V: TRBV7-3

CDR3: CASRTLGEHIQYF
DNA: TGTGCCAGCAGGACCCTGGGAGAGCACATTCAGTACTTC
J: TRBJ2-4
D: .
size: .
V: TRBV27

CDR3: CASSSSISPSSYNEQFF
DNA: TGTGCCAGCAGCTCCTCGATTAGCCCGAGCTCCTACAATGAGCAGTTCTTC
J: TRBJ2-1
D: .
size: .
V: TRBV7-6

CDR3: CASRGVNNEKLFF
DNA: TGTGCCAGCAGGGGAGTAAATAATGAAAAACTGTTTTTT
J: TRBJ1-4
D: .
size: .
V: TRBV6-5

CDR3: CAWSVLRTGYGYTF
DNA: TGTGCCTGGAGTGTACTACGGACAGGATATGGCTACACCTTC
J: TRBJ1-2
D: TRBD1
size: .
V: TRBV30

CDR3: CASSQLSRGAQETQYF
DNA: TGTGCCAGCAGCCAACTCTCGCGGGGGGCCCAAGAGACCCAGTACTTC
J: TRBJ2-5
D: TRBD2
size: few
V: TRBV4-2

CDR3: CASSFETSGRVLNEQFF
DNA: TGTGCCAGCAGCTTTGAGACTAGCGGGAGGGTTCTCAATGAGCAGTTCTTC
J: TRBJ2-1
D: TRBD2
size: .
V: TRBV7-2

CDR3: CASSLIGGDGLKNTEAFF
DNA: TGTGCCAGCAGCTTGATTGGAGGGGACGGGTTGAAGAACACTGAAGCTTTCTTT
J: TRBJ1-1
D: .
size: .
V: TRBV5-6

CDR3: CASSPRTSGGAQADTQYF
DNA: TGCGCCAGCAGCCCACGAACTAGCGGGGGAGCCCAGGCAGATACGCAGTATTTT
J: TRBJ2-3
D: TRBD2
size: .
V: TRBV4-1

CDR3: CASSLVGGQVYSPLHF
DNA: TGTGCCAGCAGCTTAGTAGGGGGACAGGTTTATTCACCCCTCCACTTT
J: TRBJ1-6
D: TRBD1
size: .
V: TRBV7-2

CDR3: CASFSPQTGVRADTQYF
DNA: TGTGCCAGCTTTTCCCCCCAGACAGGGGTGAGGGCAGATACGCAGTATTTT
J: TRBJ2-3
D: TRBD1
size: .
V: TRBV28